Listed below are T cell receptor beta chains from one sample, sequenced in a study of CD8+ T cells in alopecia areata. Produced via immunoSEQ multiplex PCR; TCRdb's table is partial and in-frame only. The data show over 100,000 clones, around 56% seen once. The sequences come from CD4+ T cells sorted from blood, collected at week 4, from a patient treated with tofacitinib. The receptors were sampled from a human donor with alopecia areata. The CDR3 runs from the conserved cysteine through the conserved F or W. The D gene is left open where the match is weak. Expanded clones are given a class, and other clones once, few, many or no size at all.

NA	NA	TRBV29-1	TRBJ1-2	TGCAGCGTTGAAGTACAGGTTAACTATGGCTACACCTTC	CSVEVQVNYGYTF
many	NA	TRBV7-2	TRBJ2-6	TGTGCCAGCAGCTTTGGGGGCTCTGGGGCCAACGTCCTGACTTTC	CASSFGGSGANVLTF
few	NA	TRBV29-1	TRBJ1-2	TGCAGCGTCTCTCTGGCACACGGGTCGAACACCTTC	CSVSLAHGSNTF
NA	NA	TRBV5-6	TRBJ2-5	TGTGCCAGCAGCCAGGGGTTAGAGACCCAGTACTTC	CASSQGLETQYF
NA	NA	TRBV29-1	TRBJ1-4	TGCAGCGTTGAAGATCGGGGGGAAAAACTGTTTTTT	CSVEDRGEKLFF
many	NA	TRBV29-1	TRBJ2-7	TGCAGCGTTATCCCTGGAGACAAGCCCTACGAGCAGTACTTC	CSVIPGDKPYEQYF
NA	TRBD2	TRBV2	TRBJ2-1	TGTGCCAGCAGGGTAGCGGGGAGTGAGCAGTTCTTC	CASRVAGSEQFF
NA	NA	TRBV14	TRBJ1-2	TGTGCCAGCAGCGGCAGTATCTATGGCTACACCTTC	CASSGSIYGYTF
NA	NA	TRBV2	TRBJ2-6	TGTGCCAGCTTATCCGGCTCTGGGGCCAACGTCCTGACTTTC	CASLSGSGANVLTF
many	NA	TRBV5-1	TRBJ2-7	TGCGCCAGCAGCTTGAAGACAGCCAGGTTTGACGAGCAGTACTTC	CASSLKTARFDEQYF
once	NA	TRBV7-2	TRBJ2-5	TGTGCCAGCAGCCGTCAAGAGACCCAGTACTTC	CASSRQETQYF
NA	TRBD2	TRBV25-1	TRBJ2-5	TGTGCCAGCAGTGGATTCGGCGGGGGGAAAGAGACCCAGTACTTC	CASSGFGGGKETQYF
NA	NA	TRBV29-1	TRBJ1-1	TGCAGCGTGGGGGAGGGCCCCCGAACCGGAGCTTTCTTT	CSVGEGPRTGAFF
NA	TRBD2	TRBV7-2	TRBJ2-7	TGTGCCAGCAGCTTAGAACTAGCGAGCAACGAGCAGTACTTC	CASSLELASNEQYF
few	NA	TRBV13	TRBJ2-7	TGTGCCAGCAGCTCAACAGTGACCTACGAGCAGTACTTC	CASSSTVTYEQYF
NA	NA	TRBV30	TRBJ1-2	TGTGCCTGGAGGCGGTCAGGGAATTTAGGGCCCTATGGCTACACCTTC	CAWRRSGNLGPYGYTF
NA	NA	TRBV6-6	TRBJ1-6	TGTGCCAGCAATACTTATAATTCACCCCTCCACTTT	CASNTYNSPLHF
few	NA	TRBV30	TRBJ2-2	TGTGCCTGGAGTGTACAGGTTCCCGGGGAGCTGTTTTTT	CAWSVQVPGELFF
NA	NA	TRBV14	TRBJ1-1	TGTGCCAGCAGCCAAGTAAGCAGAGACACTGAAGCTTTCTTT	CASSQVSRDTEAFF
NA	NA	TRBV29-1	TRBJ2-5	TGCAGCGTTGAAGTTACGGAGACCCAGTACTTC	CSVEVTETQYF
NA	TRBD1	TRBV6-6	TRBJ2-7	TGTGCCAGCAGTTACTCAACCGGGACAGGGGTGTACGAGCAGTACTTC	CASSYSTGTGVYEQYF
NA	NA	TRBV7-2	TRBJ2-5	TGTGCCAGCAGCTTACTAGCCCAGGGAGGGACCCAGTACTTC	CASSLLAQGGTQYF
NA	NA	TRBV4-1	TRBJ1-4	TGCGCCAGCAGCCTAGCACTGGTTGCTAATGAAAAACTGTTTTTT	CASSLALVANEKLFF
few	NA	TRBV7-2	TRBJ1-5	TGTGCCAGCAGCCCCGGACGAGGTCCCCAGCATTTT	CASSPGRGPQHF
NA	NA	TRBV9	TRBJ2-1	TGTGCCAGCAGCCTCCAGCCGCAAGGGTCCTTCAATGAGCAGTTCTTC	CASSLQPQGSFNEQFF
NA	TRBD1	TRBV29-1	TRBJ2-1	TGCAGCGCCCTCGGGGACAGGGACAATGAGCAGTTCTTC	CSALGDRDNEQFF
NA	NA	TRBV7-2	TRBJ2-7	TGTGCCAGCAGCTTAAGTTGGGCAGACTACGAGCAGTACTTC	CASSLSWADYEQYF
NA	TRBD1	TRBV29-1	TRBJ2-1	TGCAGCGTGGCCCCGACAGGGGGTCGGAATGAGCAGTTCTTC	CSVAPTGGRNEQFF
NA	TRBD2	TRBV4-1	TRBJ2-3	TGCGCCAGCAGCCAAAAGACTAGCGGGAGGGCCGTCGCAGATACGCAGTATTTT	CASSQKTSGRAVADTQYF
once	NA	TRBV6-1	TRBJ1-2	TGTGCCAGCAGTGATCCGGGGACCCGCTATGGCTACACCTTC	CASSDPGTRYGYTF
NA	NA	TRBV14	TRBJ1-1	TGTGCCAGCAGCCAAGAGCGGGGGCGCGGAACTGAAGCTTTCTTT	CASSQERGRGTEAFF
NA	NA	TRBV27	TRBJ2-1	TGTGCCAGCAGTTTAATCGGGGGCCAATACAATGAGCAGTTCTTC	CASSLIGGQYNEQFF
NA	NA	TRBV29-1	TRBJ1-4	TGCGCACACAGCCATAATGAAAAACTGTTTTTT	CAHSHNEKLFF
few	NA	TRBV10-3	TRBJ1-4	TGTGCCATCAGTGAGAGGCAGGGGAGGGAGAAACTGTTTTTT	CAISERQGREKLFF
NA	NA	TRBV29-1	TRBJ2-6	TGCAGCGTTGAAGCAGGGGCTGGGGCCAACGTCCTGACTTTC	CSVEAGAGANVLTF